Below, 29 T cell receptor beta chains from the same sample are listed, as sequenced in a study of cytomegalovirus exposure and HLA in healthy donors. The study ran its PCR with 60 Vbeta and 13 Jbeta primers. Libraries were prepared by immunoSEQ multiplex PCR; TCRdb keeps only in-frame clonotypes and omits some of them. The table has tens of thousands of clones, about four fifths seen once. The material sequenced was PBMCs. These receptors originate from a male donor in good health and CMV-seropositive.

This clone appeared a single time. The chain uses TRBV21-1 and TRBJ1-1; the table calls TRBD1, which could not be checked here. TRBV21-1 is shown as a pseudogene. The CDR3 consists of 17 residues. The CDR3 loop reads CASSNLPASTGGWEAFF. CDR3 nucleotides: TGTGCCAGCAGCAACCTACCGGCCTCTACAGGGGGGTGGGAAGCTTTCTTT.

The chain carries TRBV5-1 and TRBJ2-1, with 12 bases fitting TRBD2. Germline V gives CDR1 SGHRS, CDR2 YFSETQ. With 0 bases clipped from V and 2 bases from J, the junction kept 6 bases outside the gene matches. The CDR3 consists of 18 residues. The CDR3 nucleotides read TGCGCCAGCAGCTTGGCCGTCGGACTAGCGGGGCCCTACAATGAGCAGTTCTTC. Protein product: CASSLAVGLAGPYNEQFF.

The chain couples TRBV7-9 to TRBJ1-1; weak D call: TRBD1 (6 bases). The V and J ends lost 5 bases and 5 bases respectively, with 15 bases between them. The CDR3 has 14 residues. CDR1 and CDR2 from the germline V gene are SEHNR and FQNEAQ (reference sequence). CDR3: CASSRGQWGTEAFF. Written as DNA, the CDR3 is TGTGCCAGCAGCCGTGGACAGTGGGGGACTGAAGCTTTCTTT.

This clone appeared a few times. This sequence joins TRBV5-1 and TRBJ2-5, with no clear D. The V end lost 3 bases, the J end lost 5 bases, and 11 bases lay between the germline ends. Germline V gene sequence: CDR1 SGHRS, CDR2 YFSETQ. This CDR3 is 13 amino acids long. The CDR3 nucleotides read TGCGCCAGCAGCTGGTGGGCCCTGGAGACCCAGTACTTC. Translated, it gives CASSWWALETQYF. The whole variable domain, remainder taken from reference TRBV5-1 and TRBJ2-5, is KAGVTQTPRYLIKTRGQQVTLSCSPISGHRSVSWYQQTPGQGLQFLFEYFSETQRNKGNFPGRFSGRQFSNSRSEMNVSTLELGDSALYLCASSWWALETQYFGPGTRLLVL.

J is TRBJ2-1 and V is TRBV9, with a tentative D call TRBD2 (6 bases). The germline V gene has CDR1 SGDLS and CDR2 YYNGEE. Between the trimmed V and J ends, which lost 1 base and 3 bases, there was a span of 17 bases. This CDR3 has 17 amino acids. CDR3 residues: CASSVRGAGTGYNEQFF. The CDR3 DNA follows: TGTGCCAGCAGCGTACGGGGTGCGGGGACCGGCTACAATGAGCAGTTCTTC.

This clone was seen more than once but under ten times. The genes are TRBV2 and TRBJ1-1, with 7 bases that match TRBD1. Germline V CDR1 and CDR2: SNHLY, FYNNEI. V shed 7 bases and J 8 bases; nucleotides not matched to a gene: 10. The CDR3 runs to 13 residues. The CDR3 loop is CASIRDSRSEAFF. In DNA form, the CDR3 reads TGTGCCAGCATCCGGGACAGCCGATCGGAAGCTTTCTTT.

J is TRBJ2-1 and V is TRBV19; TRBD2 matches 13 bases. Trimming cost V 5 bases and J 10 bases; bases outside gene matches: 11. In germline, CDR1 is LNHDA, CDR2 SQIVND (reference sequence). The CDR3 is 16 residues long. CDR3 amino acids: CASSFRLAGGLKEQFF. CDR3 sequence (DNA): TGTGCCAGTAGTTTTCGACTAGCGGGAGGCCTTAAAGAGCAGTTCTTC.

This rearrangement joins TRBV5-3 to TRBJ1-2; D is perhaps TRBD1 (6 bases). TRBV5-3 is classed as an ORF, of uncertain function. This CDR3 region has 18 residues. V dropped 5 bases and J dropped 6 bases, with 29 bases sitting between them. The CDR3 spells CARRPIEGGSRGLNGYTF. In nucleotides, the CDR3 is TGTGCCAGAAGACCCATTGAGGGGGGGTCGAGGGGACTCAATGGCTACACCTTC.

The V gene is TRBV7-6, the J gene TRBJ2-2, with a possible D match to TRBD1 (5 bases). This CDR3 has 15 residues. CDR1 is SGHVS, CDR2 FNYEAQ, per germline. V lost 2 bases to trimming and J lost 4 bases, with 11 bases between them. CDR3 protein: CASSLSGKSTGELFF. CDR3 nucleotides: TGTGCCAGCAGCTTATCAGGGAAGAGCACCGGGGAGCTGTTTTTT. The entire variable domain, with the rest obtained from reference TRBV7-6 and TRBJ2-2, is as follows: GAGVSQSPRYKVTKRGQDVALRCDPISGHVSLYWYRQALGQGPEFLTYFNYEAQQDKSGLPNDRFSAERPEGSISTLTIQRTEQRDSAMYRCASSLSGKSTGELFFGEGSRLTVL.

V and J are TRBV11-2 and TRBJ2-7; perhaps TRBD1 as D (6 bases). The CDR3 length is 18 residues. Germline V lookup: CDR1 SGHAT, CDR2 FQNNGV. The V gene lost 5 bases and the J gene lost 1 base, with 24 bases spanning the gap. CDR3 region: CASSPQTEQGRKSYEQYF. DNA for the CDR3: TGTGCCAGCAGCCCACAAACTGAGCAGGGGAGAAAATCCTACGAGCAGTACTTC.

This clone was counted only a few times. The chain employs TRBV19 and TRBJ2-5; maybe TRBD2 (6 bases). Trimming shortened V by 7 bases and J by 4 bases, and 16 bases separated the two germline ends. CDR1 is LNHDA and CDR2 is SQIVND in the germline V gene (reference sequence). The CDR3 runs 14 residues. This chain's CDR3 is CASKKAYGGETQYF. The CDR3, as DNA: TGTGCCAGTAAAAAAGCCTACGGGGGAGAGACCCAGTACTTC.

The gene calls are TRBV29-1 and TRBJ1-2; tentative D call: TRBD1 (6 bases). This CDR3 contains 11 residues. The germline CDR1 and CDR2 sequences are SQVTM and ANQGSEA. Trimming stripped 4 bases from V and 3 bases from J, with 6 bases between. DNA for the CDR3: TGCAGCGTTGGGACAGACTATGGCTACACCTTC. It encodes CSVGTDYGYTF.

The genes are TRBV7-8 and TRBJ2-5; 13 bases align to TRBD2. With V trimmed by 5 bases and J by 1 base, 7 bases remained unmatched. This CDR3 region has 17 residues. CDR1 SGHVS and CDR2 FQNEAQ come from the germline V gene. CDR3 DNA sequence: TGTGCCAGCAGCCCCAGGACTAGCGGGGGAGCCCAAGAGACCCAGTACTTC. Translated: CASSPRTSGGAQETQYF.

This clone has a single count. An end of the junction differs from the germline gene, which may be a read error. The chain links TRBV7-9 to TRBJ2-3; 13 bases match TRBD2. This CDR3 region has 15 residues. Germline V CDR1 and CDR2: SEHNR, FQNEAQ (reference sequence). CDR3 region: CSSSLSGLAGVTQYF. The CDR3, as DNA: TGTTCCAGCAGCTTATCAGGACTAGCGGGAGTTACGCAGTATTTT.

The rearrangement links TRBV28 to TRBJ2-7, with D tentatively TRBD1 (6 bases). Germline V lookup: CDR1 MDHEN, CDR2 SYDVKM. The CDR3 runs 16 residues. The germline V and J ends were trimmed by 2 bases and 6 bases, with 20 bases remaining between them. The CDR3 region has the DNA TGTGCCAGCAGTTTAGTGGCAGGGGTGTTGGTTGGCGAGCAGTACTTC. Translation gives CASSLVAGVLVGEQYF.

The chain couples TRBV11-2 to TRBJ2-5; 8 bases agree with TRBD1. V dropped 1 base and J dropped 5; count of bases not matched to a gene: 3. The germline gives CDR1 SGHAT, CDR2 FQNNGV. This CDR3 contains 14 residues. The CDR3 region is CASSLVRGRETQYF. CDR3 nucleotide sequence: TGTGCCAGCAGCTTAGTCAGGGGGCGGGAGACCCAGTACTTC.

The gene calls are TRBV9 and TRBJ2-7, with 16 nucleotides matching TRBD2. CDR1 is SGDLS, CDR2 YYNGEE, per germline. After removal of 3 bases from V and 1 base from J, the junction contained 7 bases not matched to a gene. The length of the CDR3 is 18 residues. CDR3 amino acids: CASSEGLAGGPSSYEQYF. The CDR3 region has the DNA TGTGCCAGCAGCGAGGGACTAGCGGGAGGGCCGTCATCCTACGAGCAGTACTTC.

The chain joins TRBV6-5 to TRBJ1-5, with D unresolved. Germline V gives CDR1 MNHEY, CDR2 SVGAGI. The CDR3 length is 13 residues. V was pared by 2 bases and J by 7 bases, with 9 bases between. CDR3 amino acids: CASSYTGNQPQHF. As DNA, the CDR3 is TGTGCCAGCAGTTACACGGGGAACCAGCCCCAGCATTTT.

This chain joins TRBV5-6 and TRBJ2-7; the D gene is possibly TRBD2 (5 bases). Trimming took off 5 bases at V and 0 bases at J, with 12 bases between the two ends. Germline V gene data show CDR1 as SGHDT and CDR2 as YYEEEE. The CDR3 length is 14 residues. This chain's CDR3 is CASSSITSSYEQYF. In DNA form, the CDR3 reads TGTGCCAGCAGTTCTATAACTAGCTCCTACGAGCAGTACTTC.

This chain uses TRBV9 with TRBJ2-2; TRBD1 is a possible D gene (5 bases). Germline assignment: CDR1 SGDLS and CDR2 YYNGEE. CDR3 length: 15 residues. Trimming left V 0 bases short and J 6 bases short, with 12 bases between. CDR3 protein: CASSVGPGPAGELFF. In nucleotides, the CDR3 is TGTGCCAGCAGCGTAGGGCCAGGGCCAGCCGGGGAGCTGTTTTTT. The whole variable domain, remainder taken from reference TRBV9 and TRBJ2-2, is DSGVTQTPKHLITATGQRVTLRCSPRSGDLSVYWYQQSLDQGLQFLIQYYNGEERAKGNILERFSAQQFPDLHSELNLSSLELGDSALYFCASSVGPGPAGELFFGEGSRLTVL.

The chain uses TRBV10-3 and TRBJ2-6, with 7 bases that match TRBD1. This CDR3 has 14 residues. Germline V gene sequence: CDR1 ENHRY, CDR2 SYGVKD. Trimming cost V 6 bases and J 2 bases; bases outside gene matches: 1. The CDR3 nucleotides are TGTGCCATCAGGGGGACAGCTGGGGCCAACGTCCTGACTTTC. This sequence encodes CAIRGTAGANVLTF.

J is TRBJ2-1 and V is TRBV5-1; 8 bases fit TRBD2. The germline CDR1 and CDR2 sequences are SGHRS and YFSETQ. The V segment lost 4 bases and the J segment 0 bases; nucleotides outside the gene matches: 6. The CDR3 is 16 residues long. The CDR3 spells CASSVSGGGSYNEQFF. The DNA of the CDR3 is TGCGCCAGCAGCGTATCCGGGGGGGGCTCCTACAATGAGCAGTTCTTC.

V usage is TRBV6-5 and J usage is TRBJ2-5, with TRBD1 as a possible D gene (6 bases). The CDR3 sequence is 16 residues long. V was pared by 2 bases and J by 1 base, with 14 bases between. Per the germline V gene, CDR1 is MNHEY and CDR2 is SVGAGI. CDR3 DNA: TGTGCCAGCAGTTACAAAGGGGGTCAATTCCAAGAGACCCAGTACTTC. Protein: CASSYKGGQFQETQYF.

This clone was observed a few times. V gene TRBV9 combines with J gene TRBJ2-7, with 7 bases fitting TRBD1. CDR1 SGDLS and CDR2 YYNGEE come from the germline V gene. V dropped 3 bases and J dropped 3; count of bases not matched to a gene: 9. The CDR3 is 15 residues long. As DNA, the CDR3 is TGTGCCAGCAGCGCTGACTCCGGGACAGTCTACGAGCAGTACTTC. Residues: CASSADSGTVYEQYF.

This clone has only one observation. This sequence joins TRBV7-7 and TRBJ2-2; the D gene is possibly TRBD2 (6 bases). With 6 bases removed from V and 5 bases from J, the gap between germline ends came to 16 bases. The V gene's germline CDR1 is SSHAT and CDR2 FNYEAQ (reference sequence). This CDR3 is built from 15 residues. As DNA, the CDR3 is TGTGCCAGCAGTTTTAGCGGTGGGGGAACCGGGGAGCTGTTTTTT. This translates into CASSFSGGGTGELFF.

This clone was counted a few times. The chain has TRBV5-1 and TRBJ2-2, with D possibly being TRBD2 (5 bases). V lost 0 bases and J 4 bases, leaving 7 bases between the germline ends. The CDR3 runs 14 residues. Germline CDR1 and CDR2: SGHRS and YFSETQ. The CDR3, as DNA: TGCGCCAGCAGCTTGGAGCTAGCCACCGGGGAGCTGTTTTTT. This gives the protein CASSLELATGELFF.

This clone showed up just a few times. V is TRBV10-3 and J is TRBJ1-3; 7 positions agree with TRBD1. Losses at the gene ends were 10 bases for V and 0 bases for J; bases not matched to a gene: 6. The CDR3 has 14 amino acids. Germline-derived CDR1 and CDR2 are ENHRY and SYGVKD. CDR3 region: CASRTGDSGNTIYF. The CDR3 DNA reads TGTGCCAGCCGAACAGGGGACTCTGGAAACACCATATATTTT.

The chain joins TRBV9 to TRBJ2-7; a weak D match, TRBD1 (7 bases). V was pared by 4 bases and J by 3 bases, with 23 bases between. The CDR3 loop spans 17 amino acids. Germline values: CDR1 SGDLS, CDR2 YYNGEE. The CDR3 DNA sequence: TGTGCCAGCAGCCCAAGTAGGGGAGGACAGGAGAGCTACGAGCAGTACTTC. It yields the protein CASSPSRGGQESYEQYF.

The chain links TRBV27 to TRBJ2-7, with D perhaps matching TRBD1 (6 bases). This CDR3 region has 14 residues. The V end was cut by 5 bases, the J end by 0 bases, with 11 bases between. The germline V gene encodes CDR1 MNHEY and CDR2 SMNVEV (reference sequence). In DNA form, the CDR3 reads TGTGCCAGCAGTCCGACAGGTTACTCCTACGAGCAGTACTTC. This encodes CASSPTGYSYEQYF.